The present T cell receptor beta chain was sequenced within a study of T cells in Graves' hyperthyroidism and ophthalmopathy. Amplification of TCR beta CDR3 regions used RNA as the template. TCR CDR3 underwent first-round RT-PCR with the HTBI primer set. TCRdb reprocessed the multiplex PCR reads with MiXCR, giving one entry per CDR3 protein. Among about 640,000 distinct CDR3 sequences listed, 13% to 15% were seen once. This clonotype was counted at least ten times. Its antigen is unknown. General study points: Most expanded thyroid clonotypes above 0.001 also appeared in blood.

Orbital computed tomography, thyroid ultrasound, serum thyroxine and TRAb, and clinical symptoms together informed the diagnoses. Trimming removed 6 bases at V and 2 bases at J, with 6 bases between. CDR3 length: 12 residues. Germline-derived CDR1 and CDR2 are ENHRY and SYGVKD. This clonotype originated in a woman in her fifties or sixties with Graves' ophthalmopathy. Material for sequencing was blood. The genes are TRBV10-3 and TRBJ2-3; D is uncertain. The CDR3 reads CAISRPTDTQYF. The CDR3 DNA sequence: TGTGCCATCAGCAGACCCACAGATACGCAGTATTTT.